This T cell receptor (beta chain) derives from a study of response to subunit inactivated influenza vaccine. With 8 bases removed from V and 2 bases from J, the gap between germline ends came to 10 bases. CDR1 is MNHNY, CDR2 SVGAGI, per germline (reference sequence). The CDR3 contains 12 residues. Study-wide results and caveats: Researchers suggested that each seasonal influenza vaccination recruits few new T cells.

In the case of this clonotype: The antigen remains undetermined.

TCRdb recomputed calls from the RT-PCR reads with MiXCR, one row per CDR3 protein. Among about 170,000 distinct CDR3 sequences listed, about 12% were seen once. The sample also formed part of further work on T cells expressing NK-cell markers. In that study: A 5'RACE template switching approach incorporating UMIs was used to make TCR beta cDNA.

The origin of this receptor is a man aged 50 to 60 who received an inactivated influenza vaccine. The material was CD8+ T cells sorted from PBMCs, obtained about 11 days after vaccination. This chain connects TRBV6-6 to TRBJ2-7; D is perhaps TRBD1 or TRBD2 (5 bases each). The CDR3 DNA is TGTGCCAGCGCCCGGGGCCCCTACGAGCAGTACTTC. Translated, it gives CASARGPYEQYF.